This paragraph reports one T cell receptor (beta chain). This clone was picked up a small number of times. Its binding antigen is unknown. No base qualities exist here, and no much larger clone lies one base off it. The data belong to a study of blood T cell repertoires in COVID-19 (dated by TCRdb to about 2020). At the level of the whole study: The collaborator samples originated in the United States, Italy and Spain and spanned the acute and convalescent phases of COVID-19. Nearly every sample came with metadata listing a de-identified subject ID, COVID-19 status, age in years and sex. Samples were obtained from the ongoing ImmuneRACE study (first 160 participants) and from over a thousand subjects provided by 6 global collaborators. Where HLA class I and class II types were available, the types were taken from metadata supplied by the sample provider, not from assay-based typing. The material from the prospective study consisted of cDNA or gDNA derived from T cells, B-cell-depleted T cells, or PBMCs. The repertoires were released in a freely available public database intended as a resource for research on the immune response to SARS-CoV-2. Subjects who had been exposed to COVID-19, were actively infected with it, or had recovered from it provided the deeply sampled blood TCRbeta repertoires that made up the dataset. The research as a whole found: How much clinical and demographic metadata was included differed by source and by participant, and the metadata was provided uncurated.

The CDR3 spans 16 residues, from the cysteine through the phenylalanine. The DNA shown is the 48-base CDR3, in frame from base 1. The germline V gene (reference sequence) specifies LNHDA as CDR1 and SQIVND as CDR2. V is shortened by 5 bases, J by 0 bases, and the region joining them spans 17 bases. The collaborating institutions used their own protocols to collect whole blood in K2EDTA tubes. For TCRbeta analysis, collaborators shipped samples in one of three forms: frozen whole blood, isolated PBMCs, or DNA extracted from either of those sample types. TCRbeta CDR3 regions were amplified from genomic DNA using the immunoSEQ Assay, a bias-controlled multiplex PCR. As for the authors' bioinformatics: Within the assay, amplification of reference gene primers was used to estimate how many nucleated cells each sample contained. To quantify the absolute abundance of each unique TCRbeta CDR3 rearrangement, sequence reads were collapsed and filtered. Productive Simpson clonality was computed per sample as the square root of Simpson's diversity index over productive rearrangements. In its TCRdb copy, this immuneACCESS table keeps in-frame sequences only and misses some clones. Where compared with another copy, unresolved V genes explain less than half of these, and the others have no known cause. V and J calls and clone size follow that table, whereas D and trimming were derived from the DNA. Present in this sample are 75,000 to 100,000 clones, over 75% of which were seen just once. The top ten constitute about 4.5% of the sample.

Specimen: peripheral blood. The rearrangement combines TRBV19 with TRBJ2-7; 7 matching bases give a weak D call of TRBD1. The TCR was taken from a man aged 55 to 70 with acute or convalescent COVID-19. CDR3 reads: CASSYSPGDSSYEQYF. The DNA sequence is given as TGTGCCAGTAGTTATTCCCCGGGGGACAGCTCCTACGAGCAGTACTTC.